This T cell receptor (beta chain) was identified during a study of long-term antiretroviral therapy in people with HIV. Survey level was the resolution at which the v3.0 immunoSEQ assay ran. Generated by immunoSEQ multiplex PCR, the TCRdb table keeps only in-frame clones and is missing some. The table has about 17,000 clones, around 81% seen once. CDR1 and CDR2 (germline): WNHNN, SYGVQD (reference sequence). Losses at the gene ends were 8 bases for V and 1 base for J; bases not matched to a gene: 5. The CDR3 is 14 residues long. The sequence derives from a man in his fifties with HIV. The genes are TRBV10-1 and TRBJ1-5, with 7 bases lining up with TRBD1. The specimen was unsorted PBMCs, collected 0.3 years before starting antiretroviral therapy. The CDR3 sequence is CASVTGDSNQPQHF. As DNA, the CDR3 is TGCGCCAGCGTTACAGGGGACAGCAATCAGCCCCAGCATTTT.